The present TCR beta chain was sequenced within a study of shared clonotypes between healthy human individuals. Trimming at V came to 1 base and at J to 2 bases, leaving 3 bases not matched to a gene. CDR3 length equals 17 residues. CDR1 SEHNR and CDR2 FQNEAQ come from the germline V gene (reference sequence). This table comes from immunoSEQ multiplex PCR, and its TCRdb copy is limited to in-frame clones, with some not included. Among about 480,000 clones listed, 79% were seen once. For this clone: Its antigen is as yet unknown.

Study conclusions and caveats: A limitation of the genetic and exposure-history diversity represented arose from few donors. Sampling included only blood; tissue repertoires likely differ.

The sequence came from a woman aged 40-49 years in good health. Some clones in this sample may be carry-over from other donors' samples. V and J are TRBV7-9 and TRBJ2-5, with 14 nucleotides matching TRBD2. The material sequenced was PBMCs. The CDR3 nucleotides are TGTGCCAGCAGCTTAGTGGGACTAGCGGGAGTACAAGAGACCCAGTACTTC. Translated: CASSLVGLAGVQETQYF.